The next 3 T cell receptor beta chains were all read from a single sample in a study of blood T cell repertoires in COVID-19. Repertoires were generated with immunoSEQ multiplex PCR, while TCRdb's copy carries only in-frame clones and drops some. In the table there are 260,000 or so clones, 70% to 90% of which are singletons. The source material was PBMCs or T cells enriched from blood (not recorded which). Receptor source: a woman aged 40 to 49 with acute COVID-19.

The rearrangement links TRBV28 to TRBJ1-2, with TRBD1 matching 12 bases. Per germline, CDR1 MDHEN and CDR2 SYDVKM. Trimming took 3 bases from V and 8 from J; bases not matched to a gene: 10. CDR3 size: 16 residues. Here the CDR3 DNA reads TGTGCCAGCAGTTTGCAACCGGGACAGGGGGCGAGAGGCTACACCTTC. Translated, it gives CASSLQPGQGARGYTF.

The chain carries TRBV6-2 or TRBV6-3 and TRBJ2-7; 10 positions match TRBD2. CDR1 is MNHEY, CDR2 SVGEGT, per germline. CDR3 size: 15 residues. The ends lost 2 bases at V and 3 bases at J; junction bases unmatched: 4. CDR3 bases: TGTGCCAGCAGTTACGGGTCTAGCGGGGGCTACGAGCAGTACGTC. Translation: CASSYGSSGGYEQYV.

V and J are TRBV6-1 and TRBJ1-2; the D gene is possibly TRBD1 (5 bases). Germline CDR1 and CDR2: MNHNS and SASEGT. V was shortened by 0 bases and J by 8 bases, with 10 bases between the two germline ends. The CDR3 has 13 residues. The CDR3 region has the DNA TGTGCCAGCAGTGAAGCGAGCAGGGCCGGCTACACCTTC. Amino acid sequence: CASSEASRAGYTF.